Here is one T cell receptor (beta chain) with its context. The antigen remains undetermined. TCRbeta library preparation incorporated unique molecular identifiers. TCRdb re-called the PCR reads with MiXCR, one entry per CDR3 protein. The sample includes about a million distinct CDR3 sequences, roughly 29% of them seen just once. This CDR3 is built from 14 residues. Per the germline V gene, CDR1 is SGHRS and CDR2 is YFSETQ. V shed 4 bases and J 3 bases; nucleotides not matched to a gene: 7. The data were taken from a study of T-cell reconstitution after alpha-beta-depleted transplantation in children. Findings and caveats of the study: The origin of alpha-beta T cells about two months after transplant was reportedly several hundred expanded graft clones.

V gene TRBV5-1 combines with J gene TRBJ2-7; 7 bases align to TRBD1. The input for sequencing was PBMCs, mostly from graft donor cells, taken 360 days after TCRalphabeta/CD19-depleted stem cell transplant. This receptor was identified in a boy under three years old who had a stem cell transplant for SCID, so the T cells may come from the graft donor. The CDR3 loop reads CASSARGSGYEQYF. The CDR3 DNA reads TGCGCCAGCAGCGCCAGGGGGTCAGGCTACGAGCAGTACTTC.